This T cell receptor (beta chain) was identified in a study of blood T cell repertoires in COVID-19. Study summary: The United States, Italy and Spain supplied acute and convalescent COVID-19 samples. PBMCs, B-cell-depleted T cells, or T cells provided the cDNA or gDNA that made up the material.

In the original processing: Reference gene primer amplification gave nucleated cell count estimates. TCRdb keeps only in-frame clones here, not all; method: immunoSEQ multiplex PCR. D and trimming were read from the DNA, whereas the V and J calls and clone size are those reported in that table. The sample shows roughly 240,000 clones, around 80% of them seen only once. Germline V gene data show CDR1 as ENHRY and CDR2 as SYGVKD. This CDR3 spans 15 amino acids. Trimming took 10 bases from V and 1 from J, leaving 20 bases between them. The chain is built from TRBV10-3 and TRBJ2-7; weak D call: TRBD2 (6 bases). Sequencing input: peripheral blood. This TCR derives from a woman of 80 years or more with acute or convalescent COVID-19. The CDR3 nucleotides are TGTGCCAATTCCAATGGCGGGGCTCATTCCTACGAGCAGTACTTC. Its protein is CANSNGGAHSYEQYF.